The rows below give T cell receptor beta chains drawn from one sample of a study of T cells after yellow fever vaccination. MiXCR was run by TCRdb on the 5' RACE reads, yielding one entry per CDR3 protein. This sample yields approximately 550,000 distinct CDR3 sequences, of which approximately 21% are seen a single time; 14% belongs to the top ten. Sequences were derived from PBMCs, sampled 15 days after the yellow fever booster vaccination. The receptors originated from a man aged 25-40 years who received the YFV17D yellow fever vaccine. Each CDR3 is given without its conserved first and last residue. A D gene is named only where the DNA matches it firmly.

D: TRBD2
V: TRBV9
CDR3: ASSGGLATDTQY

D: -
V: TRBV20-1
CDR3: SAKGLYNEQF

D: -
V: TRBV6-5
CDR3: ASSYGLGTQETQY

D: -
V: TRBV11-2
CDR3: ASSSRPAGFYNEQF

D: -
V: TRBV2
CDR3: ASKETWAGRDTQY

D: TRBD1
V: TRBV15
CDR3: ATSTRGTGDYEQY

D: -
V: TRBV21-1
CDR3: ARLIGGCGYNEQF

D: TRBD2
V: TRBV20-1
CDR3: SARRTSGAFSYEQY

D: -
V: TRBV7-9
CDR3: ASRIARANTGELF

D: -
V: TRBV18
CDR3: ASSPKTRRGYNEQF

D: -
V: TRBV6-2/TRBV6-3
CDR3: ASESYNEQF